The following is a T cell receptor (beta chain) sequence with its context. The data originate from a study of blood T cell repertoires in COVID-19. Method: immunoSEQ multiplex PCR; TCRdb's copy keeps in-frame clones and lacks some. This table has some 120,000 clones, roughly 80% appearing once. The germline CDR1 and CDR2 sequences are LNHNV and YYDKDF (reference sequence). J gave up 5 bases and V 0 bases, and 12 bases lay outside the gene matches. The CDR3 runs to 19 residues. The specimen sequenced was peripheral blood. The receptor comes from a young woman who had recovered from COVID-19. This chain joins TRBV15 and TRBJ2-5; the match to TRBD2 covers 13 bases. Here the CDR3 reads CATSRDISGTSGTRETQYF. CDR3 in DNA: TGTGCCACCAGCAGAGATATATCGGGGACTAGCGGGACTCGGGAGACCCAGTACTTC.